This T cell receptor (beta chain) stems from a study of blood T cell repertoires in COVID-19. Generated by immunoSEQ multiplex PCR, the TCRdb table keeps only in-frame clones and is missing some. Found here are tens of thousands of clones, 75% to 85% of them singletons; the top ten hold about a quarter. This TCR came from a man aged 65-85 years with acute or convalescent COVID-19. Specimen: peripheral blood.

The CDR3 region has the DNA TGTGCCAGCAGCGGGAGGGACCTGGGTGGAGGCTACACCTTC. Translation gives CASSGRDLGGGYTF. The rearrangement links TRBV13 to TRBJ1-2, with D maybe TRBD1 (5 bases). CDR1 and CDR2 (germline): PRHDT, FYEKMQ (reference sequence). The V end lost 5 bases, the J end lost 8 bases, and 18 bases lay between the germline ends. The CDR3 runs to 14 residues.